The sequence of this TCR beta chain was determined in a study of shared clonotypes between healthy human individuals. All donors were Caucasian adults living in Nashville, Tennessee. Unsorted samples, those not sorted, used 70 million to 95 million PBMCs for genomic DNA. Every subset had its genomic DNA shared out evenly among several immunoSEQ plates. Template amounts of 250 to 350 ng DNA, tens of thousands of T cell genomes, were employed in unsorted PBMC replicate PCRs. Sequencing was performed with immunoSEQ multiplex PCR; in TCRdb, only in-frame clones are kept and a portion is missing. Seen here are about 500,000 clones, roughly three quarters observed once, and the top ten hold about 12%. In its sample, this clone was seen many times. Germline V gene lookup returns CDR1 MRHNA and CDR2 SNTAGT. The CDR3 is 15 amino acids. The V gene lost 5 bases and the J gene lost 2 bases, with 12 bases spanning the gap.

V gene TRBV6-4 combines with J gene TRBJ2-2; possibly TRBD1 for D (6 bases). This receptor was obtained from a woman between 35 and 50 years old in good health. Some clones in this sample may be carry-over from other donors' samples. Sequencing input: PBMCs. As DNA, the CDR3 is TGTGCCAGCAGTACGACAGGAGATAACACCGGGGAGCTGTTTTTT. It codes for CASSTTGDNTGELFF.